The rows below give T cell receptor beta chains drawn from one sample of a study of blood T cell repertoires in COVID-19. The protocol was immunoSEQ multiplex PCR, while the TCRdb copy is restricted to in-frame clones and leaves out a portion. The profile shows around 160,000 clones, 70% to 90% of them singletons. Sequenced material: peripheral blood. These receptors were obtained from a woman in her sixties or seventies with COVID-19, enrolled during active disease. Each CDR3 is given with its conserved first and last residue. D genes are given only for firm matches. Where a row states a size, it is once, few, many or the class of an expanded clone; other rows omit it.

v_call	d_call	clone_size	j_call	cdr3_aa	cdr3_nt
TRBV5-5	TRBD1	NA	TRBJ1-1	CASSSGTGADTEAFF	TGTGCCAGCAGCTCCGGGACAGGGGCGGACACTGAAGCTTTCTTT
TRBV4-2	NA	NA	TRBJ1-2	CASRQPGNYGYTF	TGTGCCAGCAGGCAACCCGGGAACTATGGCTACACCTTC
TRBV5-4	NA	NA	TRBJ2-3	CASSGPLGGTDTQYF	TGTGCCAGCAGCGGTCCGCTAGGAGGAACAGATACGCAGTATTTT
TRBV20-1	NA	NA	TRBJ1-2	CSAGFRGGYTF	TGCAGTGCTGGTTTTAGGGGAGGCTACACCTTC
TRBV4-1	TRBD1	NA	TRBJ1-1	CASSPRSGTGWAMNTEAFF	TGCGCCAGCAGCCCCCGATCCGGGACAGGGTGGGCGATGAACACTGAAGCTTTCTTT
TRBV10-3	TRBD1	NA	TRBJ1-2	CAISESEGAIFGYTF	TGTGCCATCAGTGAGTCTGAGGGGGCGATTTTTGGCTACACCTTC
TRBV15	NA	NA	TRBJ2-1	CATSRVPGSYNEQFF	TGTGCCACCAGCAGAGTCCCCGGTTCCTACAATGAGCAGTTCTTC
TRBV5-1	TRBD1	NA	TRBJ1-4	CASRPGQYNEKLFF	TGCGCCAGCAGGCCGGGACAGTATAATGAAAAACTGTTTTTT
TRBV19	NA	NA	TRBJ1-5	CASSIQQGRDQPQHF	TGTGCCAGTAGTATTCAACAGGGAAGGGATCAGCCCCAGCATTTT
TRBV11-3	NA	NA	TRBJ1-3	CASSFPDSSNSGNTIYF	TGTGCCAGCAGCTTCCCGGACAGTTCGAACTCTGGAAACACCATATATTTT
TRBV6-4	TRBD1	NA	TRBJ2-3	CASSEQGSDTQYF	TGTGCCAGCAGTGAACAGGGGTCCGATACGCAGTATTTT
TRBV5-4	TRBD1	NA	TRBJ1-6	CASSLGAGTANNSPLHF	TGTGCCAGCAGCTTGGGGGCCGGGACAGCTAATAATTCACCCCTCCACTTT
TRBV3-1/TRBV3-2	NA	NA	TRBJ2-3	CATIGGGTDTQYF	TGTGCCACCATCGGCGGGGGCACAGATACGCAGTATTTT
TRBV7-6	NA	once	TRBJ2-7	CASSSAGSITYEQYF	TGTGCCAGCAGCTCCGCGGGGTCTATTACCTACGAGCAGTACTTC
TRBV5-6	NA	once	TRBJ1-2	CASSFRAGRLGPPYGYTF	TGTGCCAGCAGTTTTCGGGCGGGACGTTTAGGGCCCCCCTATGGCTACACCTTC
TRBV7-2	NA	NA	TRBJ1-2	CASSQWRQADGYTF	TGTGCCAGCAGCCAGTGGAGACAGGCAGATGGCTACACCTTC
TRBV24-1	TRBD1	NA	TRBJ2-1	CATSDTPGTGSFNEQFF	TGTGCCACCAGTGATACCCCCGGGACAGGGTCCTTCAATGAGCAGTTCTTC
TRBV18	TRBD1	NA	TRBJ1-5	CASSPGPGQGFQPQHF	TGTGCCAGCTCACCCGGACCGGGACAGGGCTTTCAGCCCCAGCATTTT
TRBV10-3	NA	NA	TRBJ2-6	CASQDSSGANVLTF	TGTGCCAGCCAGGACAGCTCTGGGGCCAACGTCCTGACTTTC
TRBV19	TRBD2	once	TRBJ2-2	CASWTSGGITKNTGELFF	TGTGCCAGTTGGACTAGCGGGGGGATAACAAAGAACACCGGGGAGCTGTTTTTT
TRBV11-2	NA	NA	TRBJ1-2	CASSHPGSGYGYTF	TGTGCCAGCAGCCACCCAGGGTCCGGCTATGGCTACACCTTC
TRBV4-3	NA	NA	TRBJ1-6	CASSQLSSYNSPLHF	TGCGCCAGCAGCCAACTCAGCTCCTATAATTCACCCCTCCACTTT
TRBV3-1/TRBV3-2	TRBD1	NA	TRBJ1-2	CASSPRTGVGYGYTF	TGTGCCAGCAGCCCCCGGACAGGGGTCGGGTATGGCTACACCTTC
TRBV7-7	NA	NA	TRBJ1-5	CAGFPGSTVLAGPLSNQPQHF	TGTGCTGGCTTCCCAGGTTCGACCGTGCTGGCAGGGCCCCTCTCCAATCAGCCCCAGCATTTT
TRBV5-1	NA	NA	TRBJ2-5	CASSLSGTLQETQYF	TGCGCCAGCAGCCTATCCGGGACTCTCCAAGAGACCCAGTACTTC
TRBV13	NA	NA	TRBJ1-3	CASSPYSGNTIYF	TGTGCCAGCAGCCCCTACTCTGGAAACACCATATATTTT
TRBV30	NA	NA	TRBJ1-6	CAWSVLAHSGSPLHF	TGTGCCTGGAGTGTACTTGCACATAGCGGTTCACCCCTCCACTTT
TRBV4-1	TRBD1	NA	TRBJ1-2	CASSQDGTGYGYTF	TGCGCCAGCAGCCAAGATGGGACAGGCTATGGCTACACCTTC
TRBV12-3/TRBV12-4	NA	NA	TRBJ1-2	CASRRGRVYGYTF	TGTGCCAGCAGGAGGGGGAGAGTGTATGGCTACACCTTC
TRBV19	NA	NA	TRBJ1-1	CASSPRKPIDTEAFF	TGTGCCAGTAGTCCTCGAAAGCCGATTGACACTGAAGCTTTCTTT
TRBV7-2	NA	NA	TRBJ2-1	CASSARVETYNEQFF	TGTGCCAGCAGCGCTAGAGTGGAAACGTACAATGAGCAGTTCTTC
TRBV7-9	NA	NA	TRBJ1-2	CASSLGGRGYGYTF	TGTGCCAGCAGCTTAGGGGGGCGAGGCTATGGCTACACCTTC
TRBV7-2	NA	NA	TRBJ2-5	CASSKTVQETQYF	TGTGCCAGCAGTAAGACAGTCCAAGAGACCCAGTACTTC
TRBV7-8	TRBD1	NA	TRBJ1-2	CASRDQTGEDGYTF	TGTGCCAGCAGGGATCAGACAGGGGAAGATGGCTACACCTTC
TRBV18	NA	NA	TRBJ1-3	CASSPRAESSGNTIYF	TGTGCCAGCTCACCACGTGCGGAGAGCTCTGGAAACACCATATATTTT
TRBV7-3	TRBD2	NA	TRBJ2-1	CASSLGGGRNNEQFF	TGTGCCAGCAGCTTAGGCGGGGGGCGCAACAATGAGCAGTTCTTC
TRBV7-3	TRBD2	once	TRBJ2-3	CASSLSGGFTDTQYF	TGTGCCAGCAGTCTTAGCGGGGGGTTCACAGATACGCAGTATTTT
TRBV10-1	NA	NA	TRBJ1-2	CASSNGNYGYTF	TGCGCCAGCAGTAACGGGAACTATGGCTACACCTTC
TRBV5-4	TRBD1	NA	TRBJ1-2	CASSLAGTGASYGYTF	TGTGCCAGCAGCTTGGCTGGGACAGGGGCTTCCTATGGCTACACCTTC
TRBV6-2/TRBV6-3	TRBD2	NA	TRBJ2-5	CASSPSGVRDQRGTQYF	TGTGCCAGCAGCCCTAGCGGCGTGAGAGACCAACGGGGGACCCAGTACTTC
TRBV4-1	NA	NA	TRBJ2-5	CASSQVLPEKTQYF	TGCGCCAGCAGCCAGGTACTTCCCGAGAAGACCCAGTACTTC
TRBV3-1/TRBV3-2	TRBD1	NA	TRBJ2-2	CASSQTGMGTGELFF	TGTGCCAGCAGCCAGACAGGGATGGGCACCGGGGAGCTGTTTTTT
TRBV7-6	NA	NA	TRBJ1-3	CASSLSQGQAGNTIYF	TGTGCCAGCAGCTTATCTCAGGGGCAGGCTGGAAACACCATATATTTT
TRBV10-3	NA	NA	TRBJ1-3	CAITEQRSSGNTIYF	TGTGCCATCACCGAACAGCGGAGCTCTGGAAACACCATATATTTT
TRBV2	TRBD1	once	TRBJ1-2	CASSSDRQGDNGYTF	TGTGCCAGCAGTTCTGACCGACAGGGCGATAATGGCTACACCTTC
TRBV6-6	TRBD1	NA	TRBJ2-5	CASSGRDRGEETQYF	TGTGCCAGCAGTGGCCGGGACAGGGGAGAAGAGACCCAGTACTTC
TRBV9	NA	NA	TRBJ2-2	CASSVAFGELFF	TGTGCCAGCAGCGTGGCTTTCGGGGAGCTGTTTTTT
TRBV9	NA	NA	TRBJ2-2	CASSVGGWTGTGELFF	TGTGCCAGCAGCGTAGGAGGATGGACTGGCACCGGGGAGCTGTTTTTT
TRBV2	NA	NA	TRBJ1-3	CASSGGLSGNTIYF	TGTGCCAGCAGTGGGGGGCTCTCTGGAAACACCATATATTTT
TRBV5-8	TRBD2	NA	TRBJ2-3	CASSLGAGGRWDTQYF	TGTGCCAGCAGCCTGGGCGCGGGGGGGCGATGGGATACGCAGTATTTT
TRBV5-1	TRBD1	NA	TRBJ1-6	CASSLDQRTGGTDNSPLHF	TGCGCCAGCAGCTTGGACCAAAGGACAGGGGGAACTGATAATTCACCCCTCCACTTT
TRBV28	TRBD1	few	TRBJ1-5	CATSQGEPQHF	TGTGCCACCTCACAGGGGGAACCCCAGCATTTT
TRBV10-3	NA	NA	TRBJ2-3	CAISGTASTDTQYF	TGTGCCATCAGTGGGACAGCTAGCACAGATACGCAGTATTTT